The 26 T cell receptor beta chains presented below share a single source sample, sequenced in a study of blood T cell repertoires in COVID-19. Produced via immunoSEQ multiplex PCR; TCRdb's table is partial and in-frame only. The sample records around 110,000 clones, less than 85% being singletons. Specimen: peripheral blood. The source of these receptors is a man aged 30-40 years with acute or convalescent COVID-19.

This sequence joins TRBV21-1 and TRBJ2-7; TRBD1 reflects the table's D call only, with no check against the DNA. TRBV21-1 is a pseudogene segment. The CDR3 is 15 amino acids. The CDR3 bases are TGTGCCAGCAGCCACGGGACAGGGGGCCCCTACGAGCAGTACTTC. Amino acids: CASSHGTGGPYEQYF.

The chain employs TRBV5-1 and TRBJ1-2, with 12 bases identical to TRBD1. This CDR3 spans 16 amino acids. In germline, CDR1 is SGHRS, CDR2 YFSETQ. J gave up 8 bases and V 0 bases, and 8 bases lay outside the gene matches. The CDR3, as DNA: TGCGCCAGCAGCTTGGCTCGGGGACAGGGGGCAGAAGGCTACACCTTC. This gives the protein CASSLARGQGAEGYTF.

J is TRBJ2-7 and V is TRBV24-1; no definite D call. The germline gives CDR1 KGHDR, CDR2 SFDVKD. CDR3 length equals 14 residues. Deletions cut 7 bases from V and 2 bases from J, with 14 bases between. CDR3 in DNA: TGTGCCACCAGATCCCCCGTCCCTCCCTACGAGCAGTACTTC. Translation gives CATRSPVPPYEQYF.

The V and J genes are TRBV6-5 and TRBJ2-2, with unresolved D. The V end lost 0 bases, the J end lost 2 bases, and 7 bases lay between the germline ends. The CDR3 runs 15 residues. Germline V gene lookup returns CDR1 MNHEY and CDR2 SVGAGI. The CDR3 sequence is CASSYSEENTGELFF. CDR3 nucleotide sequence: TGTGCCAGCAGTTACTCCGAGGAAAACACCGGGGAGCTGTTTTTT.

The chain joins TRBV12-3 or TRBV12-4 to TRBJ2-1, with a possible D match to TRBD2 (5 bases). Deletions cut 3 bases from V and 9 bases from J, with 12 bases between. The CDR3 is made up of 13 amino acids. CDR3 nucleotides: TGTGCCAGCAGTTTTACGGTAGGAGGTGAGCAGTTCTTC. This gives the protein CASSFTVGGEQFF.

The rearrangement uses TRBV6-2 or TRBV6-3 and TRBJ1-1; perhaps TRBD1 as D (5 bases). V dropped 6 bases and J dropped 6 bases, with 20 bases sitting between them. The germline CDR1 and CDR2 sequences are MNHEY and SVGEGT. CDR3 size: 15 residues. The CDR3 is CASSLRGVFGPEAFF. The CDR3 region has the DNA TGTGCCAGCAGCTTGCGGGGGGTCTTTGGCCCTGAAGCTTTCTTT.

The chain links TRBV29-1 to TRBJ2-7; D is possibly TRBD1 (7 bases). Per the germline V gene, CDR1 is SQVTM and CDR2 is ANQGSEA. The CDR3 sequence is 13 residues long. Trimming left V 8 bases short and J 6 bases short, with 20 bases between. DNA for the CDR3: TGCAGCCCCCGAAGGAGGGGGCGTTCCGAGCAGTACTTC. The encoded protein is CSPRRRGRSEQYF.

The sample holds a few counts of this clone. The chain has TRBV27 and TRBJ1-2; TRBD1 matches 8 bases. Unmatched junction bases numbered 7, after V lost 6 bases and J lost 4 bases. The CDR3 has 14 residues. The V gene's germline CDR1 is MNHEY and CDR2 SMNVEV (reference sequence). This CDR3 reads CASRPGQAVYGYTF. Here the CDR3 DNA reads TGTGCCAGCAGGCCGGGACAGGCGGTCTATGGCTACACCTTC.

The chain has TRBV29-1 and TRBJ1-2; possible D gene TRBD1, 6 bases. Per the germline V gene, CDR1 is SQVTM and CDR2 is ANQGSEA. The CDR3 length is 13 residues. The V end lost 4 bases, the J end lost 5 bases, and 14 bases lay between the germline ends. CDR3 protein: CSVALGASYGYTF. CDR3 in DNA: TGCAGCGTTGCCCTGGGGGCCTCATATGGCTACACCTTC.

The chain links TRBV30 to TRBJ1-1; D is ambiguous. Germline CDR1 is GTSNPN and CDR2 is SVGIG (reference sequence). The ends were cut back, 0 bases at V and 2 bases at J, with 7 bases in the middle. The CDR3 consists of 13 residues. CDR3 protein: CAWSVNLNTEAFF. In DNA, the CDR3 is TGTGCCTGGAGTGTAAATCTTAACACTGAAGCTTTCTTT.

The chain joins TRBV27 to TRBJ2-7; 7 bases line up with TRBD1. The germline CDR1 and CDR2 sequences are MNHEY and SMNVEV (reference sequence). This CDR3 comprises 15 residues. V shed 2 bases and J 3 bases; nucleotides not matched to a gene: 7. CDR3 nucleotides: TGTGCCAGCAGTTTAGAGCCCGGGACAGTCTACGAGCAGTACTTC. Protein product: CASSLEPGTVYEQYF.

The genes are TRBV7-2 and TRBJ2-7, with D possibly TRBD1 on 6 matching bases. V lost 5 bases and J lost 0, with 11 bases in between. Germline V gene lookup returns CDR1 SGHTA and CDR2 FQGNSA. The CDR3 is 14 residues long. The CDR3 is CASSPDRYSYEQYF. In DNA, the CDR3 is TGTGCCAGCAGCCCCGACAGGTACTCCTACGAGCAGTACTTC.

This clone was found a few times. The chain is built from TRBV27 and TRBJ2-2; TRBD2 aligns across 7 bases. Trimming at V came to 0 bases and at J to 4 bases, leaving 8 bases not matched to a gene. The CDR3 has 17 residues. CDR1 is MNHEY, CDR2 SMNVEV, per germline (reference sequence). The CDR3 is CASSLSPGRRITGELFF. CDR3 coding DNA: TGTGCCAGCAGTTTATCGCCCGGGAGGCGGATCACCGGGGAGCTGTTTTTT.

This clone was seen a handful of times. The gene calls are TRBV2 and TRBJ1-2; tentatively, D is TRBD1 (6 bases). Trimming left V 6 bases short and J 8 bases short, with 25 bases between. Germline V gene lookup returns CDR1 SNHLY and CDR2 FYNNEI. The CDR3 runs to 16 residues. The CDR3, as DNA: TGTGCCAGCAGAGTATTTAAGGCGAAGGGACATGTAGGCTACACCTTC. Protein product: CASRVFKAKGHVGYTF.

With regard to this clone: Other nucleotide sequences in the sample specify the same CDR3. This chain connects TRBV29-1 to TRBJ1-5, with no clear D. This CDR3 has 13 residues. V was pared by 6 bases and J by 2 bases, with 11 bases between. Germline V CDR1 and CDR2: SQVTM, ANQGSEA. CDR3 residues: CSVVTGGNQPQHF. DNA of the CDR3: TGCAGCGTCGTTACCGGGGGCAATCAGCCCCAGCATTTT.

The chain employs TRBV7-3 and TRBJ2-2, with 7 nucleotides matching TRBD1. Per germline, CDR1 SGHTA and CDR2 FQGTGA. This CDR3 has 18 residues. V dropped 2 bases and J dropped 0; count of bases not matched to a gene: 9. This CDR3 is CASSLYPTGDPNTGELFF. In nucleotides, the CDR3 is TGTGCCAGCAGCTTATATCCCACAGGGGACCCGAACACCGGGGAGCTGTTTTTT.

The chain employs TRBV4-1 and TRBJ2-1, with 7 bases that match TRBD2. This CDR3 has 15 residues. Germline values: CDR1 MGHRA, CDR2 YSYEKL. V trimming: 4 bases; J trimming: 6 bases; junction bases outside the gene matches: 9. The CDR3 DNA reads TGCGCCAGCAGCCCCGGGACTATACAGTCCAATGAGCAGTTCTTC. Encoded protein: CASSPGTIQSNEQFF.

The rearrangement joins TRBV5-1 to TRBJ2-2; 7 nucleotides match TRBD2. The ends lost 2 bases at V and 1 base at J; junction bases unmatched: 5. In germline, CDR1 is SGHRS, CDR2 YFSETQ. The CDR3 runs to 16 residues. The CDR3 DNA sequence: TGCGCCAGCAGCTTTGACGGCGGGGGGAACACCGGGGAGCTGTTTTTT. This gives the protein CASSFDGGGNTGELFF.

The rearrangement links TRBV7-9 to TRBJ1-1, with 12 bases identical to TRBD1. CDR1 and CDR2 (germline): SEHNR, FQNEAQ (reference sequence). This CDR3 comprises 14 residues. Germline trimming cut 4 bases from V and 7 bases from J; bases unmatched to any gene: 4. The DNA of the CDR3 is TGTGCCAGCAGCTGGGGACAGGGGGCGGGTGAAGCTTTCTTT. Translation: CASSWGQGAGEAFF. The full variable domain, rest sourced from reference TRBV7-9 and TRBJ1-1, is DTGVSQNPRHKITKRGQNVTFRCDPISEHNRLYWYRQTLGQGPEFLTYFQNEAQLEKSRLLSDRFSAERPKGSFSTLEIQRTEQGDSAMYLCASSWGQGAGEAFFGQGTRLTVV.

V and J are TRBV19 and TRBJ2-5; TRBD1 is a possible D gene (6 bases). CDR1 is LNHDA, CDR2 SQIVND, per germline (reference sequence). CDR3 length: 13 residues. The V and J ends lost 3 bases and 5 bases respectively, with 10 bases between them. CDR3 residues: CASSIVRGETQYF. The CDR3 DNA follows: TGTGCCAGTAGTATCGTCAGGGGCGAGACCCAGTACTTC.

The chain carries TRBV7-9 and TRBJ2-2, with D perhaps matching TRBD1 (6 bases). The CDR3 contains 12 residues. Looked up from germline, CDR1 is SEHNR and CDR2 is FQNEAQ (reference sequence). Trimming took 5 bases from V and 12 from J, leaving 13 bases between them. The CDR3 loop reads CASSPTGRKLFF. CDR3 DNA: TGTGCCAGCAGCCCGACAGGCCGAAAGCTGTTTTTT.

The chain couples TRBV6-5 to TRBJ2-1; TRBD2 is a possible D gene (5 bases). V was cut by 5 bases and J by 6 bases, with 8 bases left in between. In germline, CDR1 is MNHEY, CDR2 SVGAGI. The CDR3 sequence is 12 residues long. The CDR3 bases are TGTGCCAGCAGTCGAGAGGGCAATGAGCAGTTCTTC. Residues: CASSREGNEQFF.

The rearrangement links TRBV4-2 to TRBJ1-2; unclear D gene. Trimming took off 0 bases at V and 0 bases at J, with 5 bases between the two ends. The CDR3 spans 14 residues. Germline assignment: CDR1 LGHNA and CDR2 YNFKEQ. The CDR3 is CASSQDETNYGYTF. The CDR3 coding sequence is TGTGCCAGCAGCCAAGATGAGACTAACTATGGCTACACCTTC.

The CDR3 bases are TGCAGCGTTGAAGATCTAAGAGACGCTAGCTCTGGGGCCAACGTCCTGACTTTC. Its protein is CSVEDLRDASSGANVLTF. The chain uses TRBV29-1 and TRBJ2-6; no firm D call. V lost 0 bases, J lost 0 bases, and 15 bases lay in between. The CDR3 loop spans 18 amino acids. Germline V lookup: CDR1 SQVTM, CDR2 ANQGSEA. The full variable domain, its missing parts supplied by reference TRBV29-1 and TRBJ2-6, is SAVISQKPSRDICQRGTSLTIQCQVDSQVTMMFWYRQQPGQSLTLIATANQGSEATYESGFVIDKFPISRPNLTFSTLTVSNMSPEDSSIYLCSVEDLRDASSGANVLTFGAGSRLTVL.

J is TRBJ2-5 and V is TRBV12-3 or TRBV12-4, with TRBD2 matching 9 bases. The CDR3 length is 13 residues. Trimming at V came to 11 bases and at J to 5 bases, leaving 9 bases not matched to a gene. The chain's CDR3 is CASGGGARETQYF. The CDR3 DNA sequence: TGTGCCTCTGGCGGGGGGGCCAGGGAGACCCAGTACTTC.

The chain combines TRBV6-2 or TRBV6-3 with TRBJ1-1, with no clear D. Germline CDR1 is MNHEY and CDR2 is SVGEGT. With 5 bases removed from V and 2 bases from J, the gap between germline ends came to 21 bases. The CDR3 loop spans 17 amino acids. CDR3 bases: TGTGCCAGCAGTCACCCACTCCGGAGCGTGAGAAACACTGAAGCTTTCTTT. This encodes CASSHPLRSVRNTEAFF.